One TCR beta chain is described in this entry. The antigen remains undetermined. A J-beta primer mix and a sample-barcoded 5' primer were used in a second PCR of about 7 to 12 cycles. Each cDNA molecule was tagged by a template-switch adaptor with 12 random nucleotides. TCRdb reprocessed the 5' RACE reads with MiXCR, giving one entry per CDR3 protein. The table lists some 1,800,000 distinct CDR3 sequences, roughly two fifths of them singletons. This specimen comes from a study of blood T cells in healthy people across ages. In the study overall: Template switching recovered approximately one barcoded beta molecule for every two T cells. Whole-study results and caveats: Versus aged donors, long-lived donors had higher diversity and more naive CD4+ cells.

Extraction of total RNA produced a minimum of 5.5 micrograms from each sample. Input material: blood. The sequence came from a human donor in good health.

CDR3 loop: CASSPGLERDTQYF. The CDR3 bases are TGTGCCAGCAGCCCGGGACTAGAGAGAGATACGCAGTATTTT. The chain uses TRBV7-2 and TRBJ2-3; 8 bases agree with TRBD2. There are 14 residues in the CDR3. Germline V CDR1 and CDR2: SGHTA, FQGNSA. Trimming removed 5 bases from V and 5 bases from J; junction bases left unmatched: 6.